A single sample is the source of the 29 T cell receptor beta chains below, sequenced in a study of blood T cells in healthy people across ages. Using a J-beta primer mix together with a sample-barcoded 5' primer, a second PCR was run for roughly 7 to 12 cycles. TCRdb re-analysed the 5' RACE reads in MiXCR, keeping a single row per CDR3 protein. The sample lists fewer than 1,000,000 distinct CDR3 sequences; around 45% were seen once. The sequencing input was blood. The receptors come from a man aged 55 to 70 in good health.

V and J are TRBV3-1 and TRBJ2-3, with 7 bases matching TRBD2. V lost 3 bases, J lost 4 bases, and 7 bases stayed unmatched. Germline-derived CDR1 and CDR2 are LGHDT and YNNKEL (reference sequence). There are 15 residues in the CDR3. DNA of the CDR3: TGTGCCAGCAGCCACCCTACTAGCGACTCAGATACGCAGTATTTT. This codes for CASSHPTSDSDTQYF.

The rearrangement joins TRBV28 to TRBJ1-5; unclear D gene. Trimming cost V 2 bases and J 3 bases, with 11 bases left between them. CDR3 length: 15 amino acids. From germline, CDR1 is MDHEN and CDR2 SYDVKM. The CDR3 DNA reads TGTGCCAGCAGTTTAGATCAGATCCCCAATCAGCCCCAGCATTTT. This translates into CASSLDQIPNQPQHF. The whole variable domain, remainder taken from reference TRBV28 and TRBJ1-5, is DVKVTQSSRYLVKRTGEKVFLECVQDMDHENMFWYRQDPGLGLRLIYFSYDVKMKEKGDIPEGYSVSREKKERFSLILESASTNQTSMYLCASSLDQIPNQPQHFGDGTRLSIL.

This clonotype has a handful of counts. The chain employs TRBV7-9 and TRBJ2-3, with 9 bases identical to TRBD1. With V trimmed by 4 bases and J by 2 bases, 10 bases remained unmatched. Germline CDR1 and CDR2: SEHNR and FQNEAQ (reference sequence). The CDR3 runs to 17 residues. The chain's CDR3 is CASSSTTGQGLTDTQYF. The CDR3 bases are TGTGCCAGCAGCTCCACAACGGGACAGGGTCTCACAGATACGCAGTATTTT.

This clonotype was recorded at least ten times. The V and J genes are TRBV29-1 and TRBJ2-7; D might be TRBD1 (6 bases). CDR1 is SQVTM and CDR2 is ANQGSEA in the germline V gene. The CDR3 is 14 amino acids. Trimming left V 3 bases short and J 3 bases short, with 15 bases between. The CDR3 loop is CSVDLSGQGYEQYF. The DNA for the CDR3 is TGCAGCGTTGATTTGTCGGGACAAGGCTACGAGCAGTACTTC.

This clonotype was detected many times. The CDR3 loop is CAIGGTAHESYEQYF. CDR3 in DNA: TGTGCCATCGGGGGGACGGCTCATGAGTCCTACGAGCAGTACTTC. The chain joins TRBV10-3 to TRBJ2-7; perhaps TRBD2 as D (6 bases). Germline V lookup: CDR1 ENHRY, CDR2 SYGVKD. V dropped 8 bases and J dropped 1 base, with 18 bases sitting between them. The CDR3 is 15 amino acids.

V gene TRBV5-1 combines with J gene TRBJ2-5; tentative D call: TRBD2 (6 bases). Germline CDR1 and CDR2: SGHRS and YFSETQ. The CDR3 is 15 residues long. V was cut by 0 bases and J by 2 bases, with 11 bases left in between. CDR3 coding DNA: TGCGCCAGCAGCTTGGATGTTGGGAGGCAAGAGACCCAGTACTTC. This gives the protein CASSLDVGRQETQYF. Full variable domain (missing parts from reference TRBV5-1 and TRBJ2-5): KAGVTQTPRYLIKTRGQQVTLSCSPISGHRSVSWYQQTPGQGLQFLFEYFSETQRNKGNFPGRFSGRQFSNSRSEMNVSTLELGDSALYLCASSLDVGRQETQYFGPGTRLLVL.

V is TRBV6-2 or TRBV6-3 and J is TRBJ2-1; perhaps TRBD1 as D (6 bases). This CDR3 is 13 amino acids long. The germline V gene encodes CDR1 MNHEY and CDR2 SVGEGT. V was clipped by 3 bases and J by 6 bases, with 9 bases between them. The CDR3 loop reads CASSYTGSNEQFF. The CDR3 DNA reads TGTGCCAGCAGTTATACAGGGTCCAATGAGCAGTTCTTC.

This chain joins TRBV7-3 and TRBJ2-7; 11 bases fit TRBD2. Germline CDR1 and CDR2: SGHTA and FQGTGA. Trimming cost V 3 bases and J 7 bases; bases outside gene matches: 11. This CDR3 is built from 16 residues. This CDR3 is CASSLTSGTPYNEQYF. The CDR3 DNA sequence: TGTGCCAGCAGCTTGACTAGCGGGACCCCCTACAATGAGCAGTACTTC.

V is TRBV12-3 or TRBV12-4 and J is TRBJ2-1; D is undetermined. TRBJ2-7 matches the DNA end more closely, so the J call is doubtful. The CDR3 runs 15 residues. The DNA of the CDR3 is TGTGCCAGCAGTTTACGCCTAGACGTTTACAATGAGCAGTACTTC. Translating it yields CASSLRLDVYNEQYF.

In this sample, this clonotype turned up a few times. This chain uses TRBV11-2 with TRBJ2-3, with TRBD1 matching 7 bases. Germline-derived CDR1 and CDR2 are SGHAT and FQNNGV. The length of the CDR3 is 15 residues. The junction had 7 bases not matched to a gene; V was cut back by 2 bases and J by 5 bases. CDR3 loop: CASSLRDRVLDTQYF. CDR3 DNA sequence: TGTGCCAGCAGCTTACGTGACAGGGTTTTAGATACGCAGTATTTT.

This clonotype was counted only a few times. The genes are TRBV3-1 and TRBJ2-1, with D unclear. The germline V and J ends were trimmed by 4 bases and 10 bases, with 17 bases remaining between them. Germline V gives CDR1 LGHDT, CDR2 YNNKEL (reference sequence). This CDR3 contains 14 residues. As DNA, the CDR3 is TGTGCCAGCAGCCCCCTATTAGGTGGGCGAGAGCAGTTCTTC. Protein sequence: CASSPLLGGREQFF.

The chain recombines TRBV20-1 with TRBJ2-5; 8 bases match TRBD2. Germline lookup yields CDR1 DFQATT and CDR2 SNEGSKA (reference sequence). The V gene end was trimmed by 2 bases and the J gene end by 3 bases; junction bases not matched to a gene: 5. The CDR3 sequence is 14 residues long. The CDR3 loop reads CSARPLAGKETQYF. The CDR3, as DNA: TGCAGTGCTAGACCCCTAGCGGGTAAAGAGACCCAGTACTTC.

The chain joins TRBV6-2 or TRBV6-3 to TRBJ2-3; D remains unclear. V lost 6 bases, J lost 7 bases, and 20 bases lay in between. CDR1 and CDR2 from the germline V gene are MNHEY and SVGEGT. The CDR3 runs to 15 residues. The CDR3, as DNA: TGTGCCAGCAGACTCGAAGACGGTGCGTATTATACGCAGTATTTT. It codes for CASRLEDGAYYTQYF.

This clonotype was recorded a few times. The chain uses TRBV4-3 and TRBJ2-3; perhaps D is TRBD1 or TRBD2 (5 bases each). V was trimmed by 3 bases and J by 2 bases, leaving 24 bases between them. The CDR3 loop spans 19 amino acids. Germline-derived CDR1 and CDR2 are LGHNA and YSLEER. CDR3 coding DNA: TGCGCCAGCAGCCACCGGGACCCTGTGTGCGAACGATTCACAGATACGCAGTATTTT. It translates to CASSHRDPVCERFTDTQYF.

The chain is built from TRBV5-1 and TRBJ2-3; unclear D gene. CDR3 length: 15 residues. The V gene lost 4 bases and the J gene lost 2 bases, with 14 bases spanning the gap. Germline V lookup: CDR1 SGHRS, CDR2 YFSETQ. The chain's CDR3 is CASSPAQLLTDTQYF. The CDR3, as DNA: TGCGCCAGCAGCCCGGCGCAGCTACTCACAGATACGCAGTATTTT.

This clonotype was seen a handful of times. The rearrangement uses TRBV28 and TRBJ2-4; the D is unclear. The DNA matches TRBJ2-7 better at its end, which makes the J call doubtful. Germline V CDR1 and CDR2: MDHEN, SYDVKM. The CDR3 runs to 12 residues. Here the CDR3 DNA reads TGTGCCAGCAGTTTTTTTGGGGACGAGCAGTACTTC. The encoded protein is CASSFFGDEQYF.

The chain carries TRBV12-3 or TRBV12-4 and TRBJ2-4, with D uncertain. V was pared by 2 bases and J by 4 bases, with 6 bases between. The CDR3 totals 13 residues. For the CDR3, the DNA is TGTGCCAGCAGTTTAAACGAAAAAAACATTCAGTACTTC. It encodes CASSLNEKNIQYF.

The CDR3 coding sequence is TGTGCCAGCAGTTCCAAACAGGGGATGGGTCAGCCCCAGCATTTT. Protein sequence: CASSSKQGMGQPQHF. J is TRBJ1-5 and V is TRBV12-3 or TRBV12-4; TRBD1 agrees at 7 bases. V was pared by 4 bases and J by 6 bases, with 9 bases of the junction left unmatched. This CDR3 region has 15 residues.

This clonotype was picked up a small number of times. The rearrangement links TRBV4-3 to TRBJ1-2; D is perhaps TRBD1 (5 bases). Trimming left V 5 bases short and J 2 bases short, with 12 bases between. The CDR3 length is 14 residues. Germline values: CDR1 LGHNA, CDR2 YSLEER. CDR3 sequence: CASSDRDGNYGYTF. The DNA of the CDR3 is TGCGCCAGCAGCGACCGGGACGGGAACTATGGCTACACCTTC.

The genes are TRBV6-5 and TRBJ2-1, with D possibly being TRBD1 or TRBD2 (5 bases each). Germline lookup yields CDR1 MNHEY and CDR2 SVGAGI. The CDR3 extends over 13 amino acids. V gave up 8 bases and J gave up 1 base, with 9 bases separating them. The DNA of the CDR3 is TGTGCCAGCCGGGACGCATCCTACAATGAGCAGTTCTTC. This codes for CASRDASYNEQFF.

V usage is TRBV2 and J usage is TRBJ1-4; TRBD1 agrees at 8 bases. There are 18 residues in the CDR3. The V gene end was trimmed by 1 base and the J gene end by 8 bases; junction bases not matched to a gene: 15. Germline V CDR1 and CDR2: SNHLY, FYNNEI. This CDR3 is CASSEVSLVAGGAEKLFF. The CDR3 DNA sequence: TGTGCCAGCAGTGAAGTCTCCTTGGTGGCAGGGGGCGCGGAAAAACTGTTTTTT.

The genes are TRBV6-1 and TRBJ1-2; TRBD1 is a possible D gene (5 bases). The germline CDR1 and CDR2 sequences are MNHNS and SASEGT. V lost 0 bases to trimming and J lost 8 bases, with 10 bases between them. CDR3 length equals 13 residues. In nucleotides, the CDR3 is TGTGCCAGCAGTGAAGCGGGGGTTTGGGGCTACACCTTC. The encoded protein is CASSEAGVWGYTF.

Concerning this clonotype itself: Sequence at one end of the junction differs from germline and may be a read error. V gene TRBV10-3 combines with J gene TRBJ1-1, with a weak D call TRBD1 (6 bases). The CDR3 consists of 14 residues. Germline loops: CDR1 ENHRY, CDR2 SYGVKD. CDR3 bases: TGTGCCATCGGTGACCCAGGGGTGAACACTGAAGCTTTCTTT. This gives the protein CAIGDPGVNTEAFF.

This clonotype was counted only a few times. The V call is TRBV5-6, the J call TRBJ2-7; D not resolved. V was cut by 5 bases and J by 0 bases, with 9 bases left in between. Germline V gives CDR1 SGHDT, CDR2 YYEEEE. The CDR3 sequence is 13 residues long. This CDR3 is CASRSASSYEQYF. CDR3 DNA sequence: TGTGCCAGCAGAAGCGCCAGCTCCTACGAGCAGTACTTC. The whole variable domain, filled in from reference TRBV5-6 and TRBJ2-7, reads DAGVTQSPTHLIKTRGQQVTLRCSPKSGHDTVSWYQQALGQGPQFIFQYYEEEERQRGNFPDRFSGHQFPNYSSELNVNALLLGDSALYLCASRSASSYEQYFGPGTRLTVT.

This sequence joins TRBV6-6 and TRBJ1-2; 9 bases map to TRBD1. Germline CDR1 MNHNY, CDR2 SVGAGI (reference sequence). With 2 bases clipped from V and 8 bases from J, the junction kept 6 bases outside the gene matches. The CDR3 is made up of 14 amino acids. CDR3 sequence: CASSYRTGAEGYTF. The CDR3 nucleotides read TGTGCCAGCAGTTACAGGACAGGGGCTGAAGGCTACACCTTC.

Ten or more counts support this clonotype. V gene TRBV4-1 combines with J gene TRBJ2-7, with D perhaps matching TRBD1 (6 bases). CDR3 size: 15 residues. From germline, CDR1 is MGHRA and CDR2 YSYEKL. V was pared by 4 bases and J by 2 bases, with 15 bases between. In DNA, the CDR3 is TGCGCCAGCAGCCGAACCCAAGGGGGAACCTACGAGCAGTACTTC. Translated: CASSRTQGGTYEQYF.

On this clonotype: This could be a read error, since a much larger clone is one nucleotide away. This sequence joins TRBV10-3 and TRBJ2-1, with TRBD2 matching over 7 bases. The CDR3 totals 14 residues. Germline V lookup: CDR1 ENHRY, CDR2 SYGVKD. The CDR3 DNA is TGTACCATCAGTGAGAGCGGGAACTGGAATGAGCAGTTCTTC. This encodes CTISESGNWNEQFF.

As for this clonotype: Sequence at one end of the junction differs from germline and may be a read error. The chain employs TRBV7-9 and TRBJ2-1; D is ambiguous. Germline V CDR1 and CDR2: SEHNR, FQNEAQ (reference sequence). CDR3 length: 12 amino acids. The CDR3: CSSSADKDEQFF. CDR3 DNA sequence: TGTTCCAGCAGCGCCGACAAGGATGAGCAGTTCTTC.

This clonotype was seen only once. This rearrangement joins TRBV7-3 to TRBJ2-2; D is perhaps TRBD2 (6 bases). Looked up from germline, CDR1 is SGHTA and CDR2 is FQGTGA. The CDR3 has 15 residues. The V end lost 3 bases, the J end lost 3 bases, and 11 bases lay between the germline ends. CDR3 DNA: TGTGCCAGCAGCTTGACCGGGACTCACACCGGGGAGCTGTTTTTT. This translates into CASSLTGTHTGELFF.